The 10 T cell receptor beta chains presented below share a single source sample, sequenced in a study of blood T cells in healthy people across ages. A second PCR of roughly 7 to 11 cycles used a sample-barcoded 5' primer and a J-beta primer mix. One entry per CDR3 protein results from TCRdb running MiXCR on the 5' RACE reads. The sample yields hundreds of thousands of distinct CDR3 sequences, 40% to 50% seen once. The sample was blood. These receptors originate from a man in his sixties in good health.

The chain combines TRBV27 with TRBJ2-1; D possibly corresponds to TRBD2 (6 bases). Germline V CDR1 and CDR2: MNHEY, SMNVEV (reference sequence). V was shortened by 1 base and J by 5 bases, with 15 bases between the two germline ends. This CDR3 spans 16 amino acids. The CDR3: CASSLLGLETNNEQFF. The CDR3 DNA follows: TGTGCCAGCAGTTTATTGGGACTCGAGACTAACAATGAGCAGTTCTTC.

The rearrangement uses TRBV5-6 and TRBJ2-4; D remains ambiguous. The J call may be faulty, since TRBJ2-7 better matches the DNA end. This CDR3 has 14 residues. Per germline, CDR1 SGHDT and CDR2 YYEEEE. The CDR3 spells CASSLGETSYEQYF. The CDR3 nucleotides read TGTGCCAGCAGCTTGGGAGAAACCTCCTACGAGCAGTACTTC.

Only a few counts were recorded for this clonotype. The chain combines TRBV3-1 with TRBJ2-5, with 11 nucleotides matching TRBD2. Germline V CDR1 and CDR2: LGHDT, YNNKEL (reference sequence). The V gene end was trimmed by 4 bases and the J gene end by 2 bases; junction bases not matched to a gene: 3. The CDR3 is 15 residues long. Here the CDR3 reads CASSLLAGAQETQYF. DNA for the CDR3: TGTGCCAGCAGCCTACTAGCGGGGGCGCAAGAGACCCAGTACTTC.

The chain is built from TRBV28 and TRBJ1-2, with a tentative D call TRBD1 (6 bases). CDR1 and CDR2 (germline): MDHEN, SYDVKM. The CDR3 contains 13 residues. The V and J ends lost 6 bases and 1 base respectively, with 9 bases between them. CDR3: CASRTGINYGYTF. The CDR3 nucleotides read TGTGCCAGCAGGACAGGAATTAACTATGGCTACACCTTC.

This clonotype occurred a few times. The CDR3 loop reads CASSLTGLHHYEQYF. The CDR3 DNA is TGTGCCAGCAGCTTAACAGGGTTGCATCACTACGAGCAGTACTTC. The genes are TRBV7-9 and TRBJ2-7; perhaps TRBD1 as D (6 bases). Germline CDR1 is SEHNR and CDR2 is FQNEAQ (reference sequence). V was clipped by 2 bases and J by 3 bases, with 14 bases between them. This CDR3 has 15 amino acids.

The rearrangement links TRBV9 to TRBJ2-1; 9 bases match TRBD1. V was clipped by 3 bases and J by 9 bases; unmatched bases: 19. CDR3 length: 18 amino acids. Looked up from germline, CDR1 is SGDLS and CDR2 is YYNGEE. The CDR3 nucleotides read TGTGCCAGCAGCGGACTGGGACAGGGTGCACTAGCGAGACCTGAGCAGTTCTTC. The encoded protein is CASSGLGQGALARPEQFF.

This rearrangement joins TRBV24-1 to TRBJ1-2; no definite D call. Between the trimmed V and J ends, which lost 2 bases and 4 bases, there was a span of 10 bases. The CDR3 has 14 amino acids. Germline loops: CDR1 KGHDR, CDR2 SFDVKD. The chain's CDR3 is CATSDSPSSYGYTF. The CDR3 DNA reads TGTGCCACCAGTGATTCCCCCTCGTCCTATGGCTACACCTTC.

The CDR3 DNA reads TGTGCCAGCAGAGCACAGGGGGCGGACGGGGCCAACGTCCTGACTTTC. This sequence encodes CASRAQGADGANVLTF. V gene TRBV27 combines with J gene TRBJ2-6, with TRBD1 matching over 9 bases. CDR1 MNHEY and CDR2 SMNVEV come from the germline V gene (reference sequence). V was pared by 6 bases and J by 4 bases, with 7 bases of the junction left unmatched. CDR3 length equals 16 residues.

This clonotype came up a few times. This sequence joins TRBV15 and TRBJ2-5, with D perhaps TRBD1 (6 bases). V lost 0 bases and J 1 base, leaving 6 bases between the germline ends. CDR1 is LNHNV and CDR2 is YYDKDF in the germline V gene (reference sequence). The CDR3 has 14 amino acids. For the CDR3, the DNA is TGTGCCACCAGCAGAGAACAGGGCCAAGAGACCCAGTACTTC. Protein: CATSREQGQETQYF. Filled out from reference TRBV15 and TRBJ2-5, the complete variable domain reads DAMVIQNPRYQVTQFGKPVTLSCSQTLNHNVMYWYQQKSSQAPKLLFHYYDKDFNNEADTPDNFQSRRPNTSFCFLDIRSPGLGDTAMYLCATSREQGQETQYFGPGTRLLVL.

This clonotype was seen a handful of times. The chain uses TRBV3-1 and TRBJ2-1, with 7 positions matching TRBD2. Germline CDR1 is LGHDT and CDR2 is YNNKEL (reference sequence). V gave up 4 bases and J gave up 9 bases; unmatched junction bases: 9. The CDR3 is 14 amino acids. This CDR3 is CASSRDGGSGEQFF. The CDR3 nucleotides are TGTGCCAGCAGCCGAGACGGGGGGTCCGGTGAGCAGTTCTTC.